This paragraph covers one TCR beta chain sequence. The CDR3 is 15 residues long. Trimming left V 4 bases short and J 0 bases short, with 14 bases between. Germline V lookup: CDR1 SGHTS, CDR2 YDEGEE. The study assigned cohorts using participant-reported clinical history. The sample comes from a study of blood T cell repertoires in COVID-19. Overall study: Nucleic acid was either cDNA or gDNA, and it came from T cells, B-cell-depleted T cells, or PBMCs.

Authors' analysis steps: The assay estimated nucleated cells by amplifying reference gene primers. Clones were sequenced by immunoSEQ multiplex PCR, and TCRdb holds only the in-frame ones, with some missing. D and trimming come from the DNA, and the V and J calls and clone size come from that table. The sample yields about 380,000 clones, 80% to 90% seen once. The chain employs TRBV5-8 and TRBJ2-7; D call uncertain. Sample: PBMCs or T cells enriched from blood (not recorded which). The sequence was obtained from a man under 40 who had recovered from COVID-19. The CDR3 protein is CASSLRGRVSYEQYF. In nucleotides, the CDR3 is TGTGCCAGCAGCCTCCGCGGTAGAGTCTCCTACGAGCAGTACTTC.